This T cell receptor beta chain originates from a study of shared clonotypes between healthy human individuals. The repertoire was sequenced with immunoSEQ multiplex PCR; TCRdb's copy has only in-frame clones and lacks some. The repertoire holds 470,000 or so clones, with around four fifths as singletons. V was trimmed by 7 bases and J by 3 bases, leaving 12 bases between them. CDR3 size: 13 residues. The V gene's germline CDR1 is MNHEY and CDR2 SVGAGI. Nashville, Tennessee was home to all donors, each a Caucasian adult. This chain links TRBV6-5 with TRBJ1-1, with D possibly matching TRBD1 (5 bases). This receptor was obtained from a middle-aged woman in good health. Some clones in this sample may be carry-over from other donors' samples. The sequenced sample consisted of PBMCs. DNA for the CDR3: TGTGCCAGCAATAGACAGCAGGACACTGAAGCTTTCTTT. As protein: CASNRQQDTEAFF.